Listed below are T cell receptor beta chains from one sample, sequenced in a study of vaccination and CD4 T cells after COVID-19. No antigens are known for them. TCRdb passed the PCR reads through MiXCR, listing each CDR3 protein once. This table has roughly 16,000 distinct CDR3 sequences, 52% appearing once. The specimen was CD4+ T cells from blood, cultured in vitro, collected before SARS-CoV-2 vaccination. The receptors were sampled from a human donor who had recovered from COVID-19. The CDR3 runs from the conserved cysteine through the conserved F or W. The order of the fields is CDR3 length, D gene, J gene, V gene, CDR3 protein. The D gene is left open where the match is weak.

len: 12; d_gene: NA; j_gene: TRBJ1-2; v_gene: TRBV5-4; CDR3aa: CASSSGGHGYTF
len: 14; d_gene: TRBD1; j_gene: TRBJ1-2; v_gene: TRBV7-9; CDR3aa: CASSRDSANYGYTF
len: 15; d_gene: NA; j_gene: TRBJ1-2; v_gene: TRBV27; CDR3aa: CASRITLQSRGGYTF
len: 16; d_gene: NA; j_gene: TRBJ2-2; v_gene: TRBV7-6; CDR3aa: CASSLGVPANTGELFF
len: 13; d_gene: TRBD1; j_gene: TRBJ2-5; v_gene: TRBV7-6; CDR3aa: CASGRDRVETQYF
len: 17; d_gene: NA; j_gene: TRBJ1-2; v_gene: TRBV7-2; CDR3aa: CASSLLSVVGALDGYTF
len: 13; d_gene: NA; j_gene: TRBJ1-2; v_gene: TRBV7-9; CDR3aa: CASSFRDNLGYTF
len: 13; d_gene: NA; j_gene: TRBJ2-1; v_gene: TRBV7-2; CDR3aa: CASSLARYNEQFF
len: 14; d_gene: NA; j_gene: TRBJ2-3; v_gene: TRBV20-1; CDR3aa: CSARDLARTDTQYF
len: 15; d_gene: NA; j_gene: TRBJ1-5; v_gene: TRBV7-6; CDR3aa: CASSPEGNSNQPQHF
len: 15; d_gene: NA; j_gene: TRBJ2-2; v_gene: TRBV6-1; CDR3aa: CASSEGSGPTGELFF
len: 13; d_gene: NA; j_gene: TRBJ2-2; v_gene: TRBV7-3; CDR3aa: CASSVVTTGELFF
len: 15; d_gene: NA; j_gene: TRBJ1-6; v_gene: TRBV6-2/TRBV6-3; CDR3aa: CATSLVEGKGSPLHF
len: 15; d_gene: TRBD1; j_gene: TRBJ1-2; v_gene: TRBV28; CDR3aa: CASSPGTGGAAGYTF
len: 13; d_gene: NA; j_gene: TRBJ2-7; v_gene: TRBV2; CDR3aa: CASSEIVYGEQYF
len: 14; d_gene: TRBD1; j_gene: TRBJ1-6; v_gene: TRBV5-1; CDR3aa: CASSLRDSGSPLHF
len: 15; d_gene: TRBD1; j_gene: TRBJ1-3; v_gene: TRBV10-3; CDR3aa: CAISDQGAAVNTIYF
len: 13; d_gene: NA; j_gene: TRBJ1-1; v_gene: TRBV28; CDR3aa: CASSLPGITEAFF
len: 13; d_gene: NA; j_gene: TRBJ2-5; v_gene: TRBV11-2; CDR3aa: CATSRQGIETQYF
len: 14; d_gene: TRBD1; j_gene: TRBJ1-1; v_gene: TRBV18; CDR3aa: CASSPDRVNTEAFF
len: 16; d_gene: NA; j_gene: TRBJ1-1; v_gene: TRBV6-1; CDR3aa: CASRLLGGMLNTEAFF
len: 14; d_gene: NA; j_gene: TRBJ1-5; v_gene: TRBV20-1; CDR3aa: CSAPPPGRRQPQHF
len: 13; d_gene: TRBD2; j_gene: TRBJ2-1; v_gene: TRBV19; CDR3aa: CASSNGRNNEQFF
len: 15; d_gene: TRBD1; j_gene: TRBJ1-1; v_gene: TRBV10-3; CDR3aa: CAISGNRGMNTEAFF
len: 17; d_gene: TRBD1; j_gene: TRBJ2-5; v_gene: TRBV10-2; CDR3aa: CASSESLGQGARETQYF
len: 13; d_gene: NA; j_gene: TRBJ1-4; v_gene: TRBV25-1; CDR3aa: CASSEAGPEKLFF
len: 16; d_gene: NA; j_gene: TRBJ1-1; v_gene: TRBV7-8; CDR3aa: CASSLVAGAVDTEAFF
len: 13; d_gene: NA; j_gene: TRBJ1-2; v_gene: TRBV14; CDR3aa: CASSQGGDYGYTF
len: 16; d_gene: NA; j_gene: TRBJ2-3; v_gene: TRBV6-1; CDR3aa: CASSTRRGMGTDTQYF
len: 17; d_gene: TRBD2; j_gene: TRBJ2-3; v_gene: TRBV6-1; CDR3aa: CASSRAASGRVTDTQYF
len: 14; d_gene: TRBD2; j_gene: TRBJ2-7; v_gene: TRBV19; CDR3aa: CASSSNRDYDEQYF
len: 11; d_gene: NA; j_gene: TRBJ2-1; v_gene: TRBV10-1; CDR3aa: CAGGLGNEQFF
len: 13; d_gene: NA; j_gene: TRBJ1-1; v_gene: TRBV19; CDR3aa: CASGKHVGTEAFF
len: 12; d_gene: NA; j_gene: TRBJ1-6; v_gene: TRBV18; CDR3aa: CASSREGSPLHF
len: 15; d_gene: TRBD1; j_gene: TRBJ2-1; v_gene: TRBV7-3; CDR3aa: CASSLTSTGGNEQFF
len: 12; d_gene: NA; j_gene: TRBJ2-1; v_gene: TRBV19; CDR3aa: CASSMVRAEQFF
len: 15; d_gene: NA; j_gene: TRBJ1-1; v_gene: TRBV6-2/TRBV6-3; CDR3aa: CASSYPRGTGTEAFF
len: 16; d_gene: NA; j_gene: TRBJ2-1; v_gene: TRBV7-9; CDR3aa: CASSIQGGRSYNEQFF
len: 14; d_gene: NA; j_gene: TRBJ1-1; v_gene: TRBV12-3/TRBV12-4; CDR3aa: CASRPAGMDTEAFF
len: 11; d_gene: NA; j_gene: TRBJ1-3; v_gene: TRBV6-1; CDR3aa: CASSQGFTIYF
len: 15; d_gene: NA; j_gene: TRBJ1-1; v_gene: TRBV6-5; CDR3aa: CASSYSPGSYTEAFF
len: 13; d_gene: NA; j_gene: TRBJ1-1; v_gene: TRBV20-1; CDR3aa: CSARDSMNTEAFF
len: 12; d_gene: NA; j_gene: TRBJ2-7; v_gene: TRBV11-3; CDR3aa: CASSLGSYEQYF
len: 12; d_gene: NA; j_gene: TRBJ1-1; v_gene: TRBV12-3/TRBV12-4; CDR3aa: CASSLRDTEAFF
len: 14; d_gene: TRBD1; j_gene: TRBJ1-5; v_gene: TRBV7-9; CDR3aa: CASSASGGGQPQHF
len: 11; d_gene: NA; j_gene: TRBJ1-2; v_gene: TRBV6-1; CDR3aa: CASGTGYGYTF
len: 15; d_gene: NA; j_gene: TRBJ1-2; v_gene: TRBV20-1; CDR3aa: CSARDGGRANYGYTF
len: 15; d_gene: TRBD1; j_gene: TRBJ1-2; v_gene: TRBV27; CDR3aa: CASSLTGQGVGGYTF
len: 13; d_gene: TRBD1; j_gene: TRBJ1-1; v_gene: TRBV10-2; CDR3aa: CASGRDRASEAFF
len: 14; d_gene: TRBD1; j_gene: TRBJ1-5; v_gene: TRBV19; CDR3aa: CASSTGQGRQPQHF
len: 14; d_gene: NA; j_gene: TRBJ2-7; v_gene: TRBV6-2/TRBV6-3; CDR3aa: CASSYGQIAYEQYF
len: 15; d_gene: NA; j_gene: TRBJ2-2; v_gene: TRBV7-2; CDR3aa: CASSPRRGSTGELFF
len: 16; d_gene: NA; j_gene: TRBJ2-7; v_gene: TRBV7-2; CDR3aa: CASSSARGRGSYEQYF
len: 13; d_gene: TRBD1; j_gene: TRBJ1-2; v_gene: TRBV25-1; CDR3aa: CASSVGGAGGYTF